This is a list of T cell receptor beta chains from one sample in a study of beta chain features in type 1 diabetes. Libraries were prepared by immunoSEQ multiplex PCR; TCRdb keeps only in-frame clonotypes and omits some of them. This table holds about 660,000 clones, 11% to 15% found once. Sequenced sample: naive CD4+ T cells from blood. The receptors derive from a young man with type 1 diabetes. Both conserved end residues are part of each CDR3. The D gene is left open where the match is weak. Only some rows state a clone size, as once, few, many or a class for expanded clones.

V	D	size	J	DNA	CDR3
TRBV2	-	-	TRBJ2-7	TGTGCCAGCGAGGACAGCTCCTACGAGCAGTACTTC	CASEDSSYEQYF
TRBV5-4	TRBD2	few	TRBJ2-1	TGTGCCAGCAGCCTAGGACTAGCGGGAGCAATCAGTGAGCAGTTCTTC	CASSLGLAGAISEQFF
TRBV5-1	TRBD1	-	TRBJ1-5	TGCGCCAGCAGCCCCGGACAGGCGGATCAGCCCCAGCATTTT	CASSPGQADQPQHF
TRBV23-1	-	few	TRBJ2-4	TGCGCCAGCAATTATTGGGCGGCCAAAAACATTCAGTACTTC	CASNYWAAKNIQYF
TRBV11-1	TRBD1	-	TRBJ1-2	TGTGCCAGCAGCTCGGACAGGGGCCTTAACTATGGCTACACCTTC	CASSSDRGLNYGYTF
TRBV29-1	-	few	TRBJ2-4	TGCAGCGTTGAAGACGTTCAGAAATCCCAGTACTTC	CSVEDVQKSQYF
TRBV11-2	-	few	TRBJ2-3	TGTGCCAGCAGCTTAAATGGCGCTGGGGGAACAGATACGCAGTATTTT	CASSLNGAGGTDTQYF
TRBV7-8	TRBD1	few	TRBJ1-2	TGTGCCAGCAGCCCTCGGACAGGGGGGATGATGGGTGGCTACACCTTC	CASSPRTGGMMGGYTF
TRBV7-9	-	few	TRBJ2-7	TGTGCCAGCGGCCACACCTACGAGCAGTACTTC	CASGHTYEQYF
TRBV27	-	few	TRBJ2-2	TGTGCCAGCAGTTTAGACGGAACCGGGGAGCTGTTTTTT	CASSLDGTGELFF
TRBV30	-	few	TRBJ2-7	TGTGCCTGGAGAATAGGGAACGAGCAGTACTTC	CAWRIGNEQYF
TRBV6-1	-	-	TRBJ2-1	TGTGCCAGCAGGGACTACAATGAGCAGTTCTTC	CASRDYNEQFF
TRBV9	-	few	TRBJ1-1	TGTGCCAGCAGCGTAGTTAACACTGAAGCTTTCTTT	CASSVVNTEAFF
TRBV29-1	-	-	TRBJ1-2	TGCAGCGTTGAAGATGATGCAGGTTGGGGCTACACCTTC	CSVEDDAGWGYTF
TRBV28	-	-	TRBJ1-1	TGTGCCAGCAGTTCTAGCCGAGCTTTCTTT	CASSSSRAFF
TRBV9	TRBD2	-	TRBJ2-4	TGTGCCAGCAACCCCGGGGGGATGGGAGACATTCAGTACTTC	CASNPGGMGDIQYF